This T cell receptor (beta chain) was captured in a study of blood T cell repertoires in COVID-19. Background on the study: Italy, Spain and the United States were the sources of the convalescent and acute COVID-19 samples.

Original processing notes: How many nucleated cells were present was estimated from reference gene primer amplification. Measured with immunoSEQ multiplex PCR; TCRdb has only the in-frame clones, and not every one. V, J and clone size were drawn from that table, and D and trimming were deduced from the DNA. The table shows fewer than 350,000 clones, with almost 90% occurring only once. Germline assignment: CDR1 SGHTA and CDR2 FQGNSA. This CDR3 contains 15 residues. With 5 bases clipped from V and 1 base from J, the junction kept 5 bases outside the gene matches. The study drew participants aged about 18 to 89 years from about two dozen US areas. Each participant's cohort was designated according to participant-reported clinical history.

Specimen: PBMCs or T cells enriched from blood (not recorded which). This receptor was taken from a woman aged 18-30 years with acute COVID-19. The chain combines TRBV7-2 with TRBJ2-7; 10 bases fit TRBD1. As DNA, the CDR3 is TGTGCCAGCAGCATCGGGACAGGGGTTTCCTACGAGCAGTACTTC. This codes for CASSIGTGVSYEQYF.